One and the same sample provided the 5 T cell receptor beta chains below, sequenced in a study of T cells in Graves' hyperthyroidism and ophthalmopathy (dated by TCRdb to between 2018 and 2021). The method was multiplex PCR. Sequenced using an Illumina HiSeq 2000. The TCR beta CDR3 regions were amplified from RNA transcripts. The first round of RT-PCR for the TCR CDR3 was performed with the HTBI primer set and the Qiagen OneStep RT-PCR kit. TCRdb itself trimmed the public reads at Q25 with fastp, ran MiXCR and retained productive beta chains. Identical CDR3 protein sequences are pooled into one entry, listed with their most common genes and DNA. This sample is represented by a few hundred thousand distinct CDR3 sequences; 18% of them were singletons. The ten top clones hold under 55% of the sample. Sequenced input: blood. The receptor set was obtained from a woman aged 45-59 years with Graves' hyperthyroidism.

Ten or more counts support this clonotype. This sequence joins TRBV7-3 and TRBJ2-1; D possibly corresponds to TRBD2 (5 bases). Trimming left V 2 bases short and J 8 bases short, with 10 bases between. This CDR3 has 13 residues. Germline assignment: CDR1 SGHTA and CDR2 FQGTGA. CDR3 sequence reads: CASSLEGGYEQFF. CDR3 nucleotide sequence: TGTGCCAGCAGCTTAGAGGGCGGGTATGAGCAGTTCTTC.

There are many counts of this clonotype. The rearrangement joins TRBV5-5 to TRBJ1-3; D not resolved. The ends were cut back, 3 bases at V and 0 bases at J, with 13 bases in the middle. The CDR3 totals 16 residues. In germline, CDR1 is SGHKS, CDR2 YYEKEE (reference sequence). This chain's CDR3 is CASSSQSSVSGNTIYF. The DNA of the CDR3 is TGTGCCAGCAGCTCTCAATCGTCCGTCTCTGGAAACACCATATATTTT.

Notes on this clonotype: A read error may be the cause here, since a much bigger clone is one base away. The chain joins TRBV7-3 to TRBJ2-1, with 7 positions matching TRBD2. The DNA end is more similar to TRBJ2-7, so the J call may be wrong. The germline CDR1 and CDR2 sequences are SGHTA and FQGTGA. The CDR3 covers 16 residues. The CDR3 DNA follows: TGTGCCAGCAGCTTAAGAGGGCTAGCGGCTTACAATGAGCAGTACTTC. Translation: CASSLRGLAAYNEQYF.

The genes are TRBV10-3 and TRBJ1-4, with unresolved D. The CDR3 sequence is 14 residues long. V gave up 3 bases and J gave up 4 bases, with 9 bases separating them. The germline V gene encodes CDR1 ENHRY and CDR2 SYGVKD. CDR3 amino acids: CAISDGQSNEKLFF. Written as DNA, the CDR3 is TGTGCCATCAGTGACGGGCAGAGTAATGAAAAACTGTTTTTT.

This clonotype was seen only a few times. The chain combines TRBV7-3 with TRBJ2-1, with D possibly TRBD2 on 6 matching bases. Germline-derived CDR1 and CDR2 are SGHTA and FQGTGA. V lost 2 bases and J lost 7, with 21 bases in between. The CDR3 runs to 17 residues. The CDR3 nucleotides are TGTGCCAGCAGCTTAGACGGATCGACGGGGAGGCGAAATGAGCAGTTCTTC. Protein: CASSLDGSTGRRNEQFF.